What follows describes a single TCR beta chain. This clone was seen a handful of times. No cognate antigen has been identified for it. The input lacks base qualities; no much larger clone sits a single base away. Trimming costs V 1 base and J 8 bases, and their ends lie 15 bases apart. Counted from cysteine to phenylalanine, this CDR3 has 15 amino acids. Only CDR3 DNA is held: 45 bases, read in frame from base 1. Based on the germline V gene, the CDR1 and CDR2 sequences are SGHTA and FQGNSA. This specimen's time point label, per the study, means: about 28 days (+/-7) after the second vaccine dose. AZD1222 recipients with second doses at about 4 weeks or about 12 weeks were pooled, because spike-specific TCR depth and breadth did not differ between schedules. The vaccinee samples were drawn from two UK trials, COV001 and COV002, one of which was a single-blind randomized controlled phase 2/3 trial testing AZD1222 (ChAdOx1 nCoV-19) in healthy adults. For TCRbeta chain sequencing, PBMC samples from trial participants were taken at day 0 and at day 28 after the second dose.

The CDR3 regions of human TCRbeta chains were analyzed by immunosequencing. As for how the authors treated the data: Repertoire TCRs were checked for matches against a reference library of SARS-CoV-2-specific TCRs that had been generated using the MIRA antigen-specificity platform. Breadth meant the fraction of unique TCRs that were SARS-CoV-2-associated, whereas depth meant the fraction of total T cells that were SARS-CoV-2-associated. Each spike-specific TCR was assigned to its reactive spike region and to a CD4 or CD8 class using the MIRA data. Log10-transformed breadth and depth values were compared by one-way ANOVA with Sidak's multiple comparisons tests. TCRdb obtained this table from immuneACCESS and retained in-frame rearrangements with V and J assigned. These tables miss some clones; where compared with another copy, unresolved V genes account for less than half of the shortfall, and the remainder is unexplained. The V and J calls and clone size are taken from that table; D and trimming were inferred from the DNA. Within this sample are 95,000 to 100,000 clones, with about 89% of them counted one time only. In total, the top ten clones hold about 8.1% of the sample.

This sample stems from a study of T cell responses to AZD1222 COVID-19 vaccine (dated by TCRdb to about 2021). Regarding the research as a whole: TCR sequencing was performed for roughly 240 trial participants, of whom about 200 were given two doses of AZD1222 and some 25 were given two doses of MenACWY control vaccine. Trial participants were enrolled by age into 18-55, 56-69 and 70-plus year subgroups, with roughly 160, 29 and 62 TCR-sequenced participants respectively. The paper as a whole reports these results and caveats: The whole spike protein was spanned by vaccine-associated CD4 TCRs, and dominant responses were seen in regions 160-218 and 743-854. Epitopes outside the regions mutated in the B.1.351 and B.1.1.7 variants were reportedly recognized by nearly half of the unique spike-specific TCRs. The 56-69-year group was small, and its depth increase did not reach significance, likely because of low power. Most participants were white British and females outnumbered males, and the authors suggested that clonal diversity may have been underestimated. After two AZD1222 doses, spike-specific TCR breadth and depth were significantly higher than at day 0 and than in MenACWY recipients. Conclusions about previously exposed vaccinees are limited because only six or seven AZD1222 recipients were SARS-CoV-2 seropositive at baseline. Because no day 14 peak-response samples were available, repertoires were characterized only after the peak T cell response.

The chain was built from TRBV7-2 and TRBJ2-1, with the D assignment possibly TRBD1 or TRBD2, given 5 matching bases for each. Sequences were derived from peripheral blood, sampled 28 days after the second AZD1222 dose. This receptor was obtained from an adult who received the AZD1222 COVID-19 vaccine. The DNA sequence is as follows: TGTGCCAGCAGCTTAGTTCCGAGGGGCAGGGATGAGCAGTTCTTC. Translation gives CASSLVPRGRDEQFF.